This T cell receptor beta chain was sequenced in a study of beta chain features in type 1 diabetes. Reverse transcribing all isolated RNA meant expressed TCRB transcripts were sequenced. TCRdb's copy holds only in-frame clones and misses some; the assay was immunoSEQ multiplex PCR. This sample has 120,000 to 150,000 clones, with approximately 52% found just once. Germline CDR1 is SGHTA and CDR2 is FQGNSA. The CDR3 covers 13 residues. Trimming removed 5 bases from V and 3 bases from J, with 11 bases in between. One heparinised blood draw averaging roughly 120 mL was given by each donor. CD45RO/CCR7/CD25/CD127/CD95/CD27 staining was used to isolate CD4+ naive, central memory, regulatory and stem cell-like memory cells by sorting. Sort purity for all populations was recorded as exceeding 98%.

The chain carries TRBV7-2 and TRBJ2-7; no clear D gene. The receptor comes from a man between 18 and 35 years old in good health. Sequenced input: Tregs from blood. CDR3 in DNA: TGTGCCAGCAGCCCCCATGCGGACTACGAGCAGTACTTC. This encodes CASSPHADYEQYF.